This T cell receptor (delta chain) was observed in a study of gamma-delta T cells after stem cell transplantation. This CDR3 has 15 residues. Germline V gives CDR1 TSWWSYY, CDR2 QGS. The ends lost 7 bases at V and 0 bases at J; junction bases unmatched: 4. TCRdb re-called the RT-PCR reads with CATT. Here the sample spans some 13,000 delta-chain clones, 30% to 35% being singletons. This TCR was recovered from a human donor. It is not recorded whose cells these are; they may come from a transplant donor. V gene TRDV1 combines with J gene TRDJ1, with 11 bases aligning to TRDD3. The sequenced material came from gamma-delta T cells. CDR3 in amino acids: CALELGDRYTDKLIF. CDR3 nucleotide sequence: TGTGCTCTTGAACTGGGGGATAGGTACACCGATAAACTCATCTTT.